The clone carrying this T cell receptor (beta chain) was recorded many times. The record originates from a study of CD8+CD57+ T cells in acquired aplastic anemia. According to the study, genomic DNA was the template for TCR beta VDJ and CDR3 profiling. From the reads, TCRdb called clonotypes with MiXCR, one entry per CDR3 protein. The sample has fewer than 250,000 distinct CDR3 sequences; around 45% are singletons. It was patients with CD8+CD57+ cell expansion by flow cytometry who were chosen for sequencing. V was cut by 9 bases and J by 2 bases, with 13 bases left in between. Germline assignment: CDR1 SEHNR and CDR2 FQNEAQ (reference sequence). The CDR3 sequence is 13 residues long.

The chain links TRBV7-9 to TRBJ1-2; possible D gene TRBD1, 5 bases. This receptor was obtained from a human donor with aplastic anemia. Material: sorted CD4+, CD8+, or CD8+CD57+ T cells (not recorded which) from PBMCs. The CDR3 spells CASWDDENYGYTF. Written as DNA, the CDR3 is TGTGCCAGTTGGGACGACGAGAACTATGGCTACACCTTC.